These T cell receptor beta chains were read from a single sample in a study of immune heterogeneity within non-small cell lung tumors. One entry per CDR3 protein, called by TCRdb with MiXCR from the multiplex PCR reads. Found here are some 10,000 distinct CDR3 sequences, roughly 29% of them singletons; the top ten hold about an eighth. The sequencing sample was made of lung tumor tissue. These receptors were collected from a man over 45 with non-small cell lung cancer. The conserved cysteine and the conserved F or W are not part of the CDR3 here. D genes are given only for firm matches.

v_call	j_call	d_call	cdr3_aa
TRBV10-3	TRBJ2-5	NA	AISKGREETQY
TRBV9	TRBJ2-7	TRBD1	ASSLGQNYEQY
TRBV3-1	TRBJ2-5	TRBD1	ASSQEDREETQY
TRBV14	TRBJ2-7	NA	ASSQERHGAYEQY
TRBV4-1	TRBJ1-1	NA	ASSQDWAGLGVNTEAF
TRBV2	TRBJ2-7	NA	ASRLGLLAIYEQY
TRBV9	TRBJ2-2	NA	ASSVAGSLNTGELF
TRBV2	TRBJ2-2	NA	ASSEKGYTGELF
TRBV2	TRBJ2-1	TRBD2	ASSRVGGSGGRGDNEQF
TRBV28	TRBJ1-5	TRBD1	VVSPAGQGGQSAQH
TRBV20-1	TRBJ2-7	TRBD2	SATPERKTSGTPYKKY
TRBV5-1	TRBJ1-1	TRBD1	ASSGQGRNTEDF